Included here is one T cell receptor beta chain sequence, with context. This record belongs to a study of control samples from healthy donors and cancer patients. V lost 2 bases, J lost 6 bases, and 11 bases lay in between. Germline CDR1 MNHEY, CDR2 SVGAGI. This CDR3 has 15 amino acids. Data came from immunoSEQ multiplex PCR; TCRdb stores just in-frame clones and leaves some out. The table lists approximately 130,000 clones, around 87% of them singletons, with 2.5% to 3.5% in the top ten. The source of this sequence is a man in his fifties or sixties in good health. The specimen sequenced was blood. The chain is built from TRBV6-5 and TRBJ1-6; TRBD1 is a possible D gene (5 bases). CDR3: CASSYVRGSNSPLHF. The DNA of the CDR3 is TGTGCCAGCAGTTACGTGCGGGGGAGTAATTCACCCCTCCACTTT.